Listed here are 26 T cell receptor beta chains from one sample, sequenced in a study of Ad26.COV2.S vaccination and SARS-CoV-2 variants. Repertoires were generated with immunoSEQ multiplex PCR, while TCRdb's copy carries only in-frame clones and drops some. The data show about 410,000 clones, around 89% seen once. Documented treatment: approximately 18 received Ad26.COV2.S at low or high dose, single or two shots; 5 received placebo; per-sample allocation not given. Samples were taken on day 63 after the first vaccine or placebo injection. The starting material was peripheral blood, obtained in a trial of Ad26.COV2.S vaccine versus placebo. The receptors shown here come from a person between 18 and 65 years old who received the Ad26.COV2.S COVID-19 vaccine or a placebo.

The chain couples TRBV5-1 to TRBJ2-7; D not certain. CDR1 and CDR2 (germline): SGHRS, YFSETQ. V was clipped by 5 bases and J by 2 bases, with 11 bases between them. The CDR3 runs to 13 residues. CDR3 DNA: TGCGCCAGCAGACGAGCGAGGCCCTACGAGCAGTACTTC. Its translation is CASRRARPYEQYF.

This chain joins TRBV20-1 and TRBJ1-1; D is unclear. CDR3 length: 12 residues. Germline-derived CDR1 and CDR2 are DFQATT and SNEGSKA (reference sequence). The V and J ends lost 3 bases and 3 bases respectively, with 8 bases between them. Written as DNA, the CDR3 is TGCAGTGCTAGTTTGGTGTACACTGAAGCTTTCTTT. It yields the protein CSASLVYTEAFF.

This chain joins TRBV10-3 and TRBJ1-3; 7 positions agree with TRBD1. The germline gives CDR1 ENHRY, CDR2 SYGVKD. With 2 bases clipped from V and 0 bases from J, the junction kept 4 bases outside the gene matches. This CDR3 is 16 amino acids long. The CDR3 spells CAISETDRVSGNTIYF. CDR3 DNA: TGTGCCATCAGTGAGACCGACAGGGTCTCTGGAAACACCATATATTTT.

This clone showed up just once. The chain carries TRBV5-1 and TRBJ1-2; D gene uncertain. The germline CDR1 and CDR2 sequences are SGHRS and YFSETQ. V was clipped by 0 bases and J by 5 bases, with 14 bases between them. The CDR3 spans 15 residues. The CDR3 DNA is TGCGCCAGCAGCTTGGCCACGTCTAGGAATTATGGCTACACCTTC. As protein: CASSLATSRNYGYTF.

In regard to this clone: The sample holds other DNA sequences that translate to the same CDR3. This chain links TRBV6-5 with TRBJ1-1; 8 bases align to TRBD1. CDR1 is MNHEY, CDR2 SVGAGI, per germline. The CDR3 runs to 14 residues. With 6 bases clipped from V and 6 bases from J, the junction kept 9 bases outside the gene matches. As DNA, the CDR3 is TGTGCCAGCAGGGCCGACAGGGGTAGGGCTGAAGCTTTCTTT. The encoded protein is CASRADRGRAEAFF.

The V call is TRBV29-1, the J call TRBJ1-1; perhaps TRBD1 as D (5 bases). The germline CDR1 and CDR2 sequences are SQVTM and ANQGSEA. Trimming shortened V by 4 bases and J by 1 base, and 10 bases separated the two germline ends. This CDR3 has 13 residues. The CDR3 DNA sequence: TGCAGCGTTGGAATAGACAGGAACACTGAAGCTTTCTTT. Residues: CSVGIDRNTEAFF.

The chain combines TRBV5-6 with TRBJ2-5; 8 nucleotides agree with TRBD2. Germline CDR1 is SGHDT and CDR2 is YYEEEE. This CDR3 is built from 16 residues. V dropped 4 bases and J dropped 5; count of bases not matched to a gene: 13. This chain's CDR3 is CASSLKGGRYKETQYF. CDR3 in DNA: TGTGCCAGCAGCCTCAAGGGCGGGAGGTATAAGGAGACCCAGTACTTC.

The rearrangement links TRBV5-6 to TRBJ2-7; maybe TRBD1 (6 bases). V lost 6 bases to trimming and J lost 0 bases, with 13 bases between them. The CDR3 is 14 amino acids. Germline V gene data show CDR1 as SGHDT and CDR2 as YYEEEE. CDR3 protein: CASTRRQASYEQYF. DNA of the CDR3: TGTGCCAGCACCCGGAGACAGGCCTCCTACGAGCAGTACTTC.

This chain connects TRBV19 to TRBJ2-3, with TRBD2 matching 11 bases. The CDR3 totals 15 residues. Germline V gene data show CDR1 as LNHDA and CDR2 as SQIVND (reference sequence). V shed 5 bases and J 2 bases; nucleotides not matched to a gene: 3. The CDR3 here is CASSLAGGPTDTQYF. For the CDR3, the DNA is TGTGCCAGTAGTTTAGCGGGAGGGCCCACAGATACGCAGTATTTT.

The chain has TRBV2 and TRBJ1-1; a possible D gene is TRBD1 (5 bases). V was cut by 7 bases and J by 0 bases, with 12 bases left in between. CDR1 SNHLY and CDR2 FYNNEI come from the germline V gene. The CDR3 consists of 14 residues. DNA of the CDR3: TGTGCCAGCAAGAGGGGACTCATGAACACTGAAGCTTTCTTT. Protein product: CASKRGLMNTEAFF.

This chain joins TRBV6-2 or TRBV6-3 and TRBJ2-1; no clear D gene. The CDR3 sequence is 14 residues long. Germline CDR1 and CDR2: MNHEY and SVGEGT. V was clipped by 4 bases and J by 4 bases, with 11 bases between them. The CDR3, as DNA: TGTGCCAGCAGTTCGACCCAGGTTTACAATGAGCAGTTCTTC. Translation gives CASSSTQVYNEQFF.

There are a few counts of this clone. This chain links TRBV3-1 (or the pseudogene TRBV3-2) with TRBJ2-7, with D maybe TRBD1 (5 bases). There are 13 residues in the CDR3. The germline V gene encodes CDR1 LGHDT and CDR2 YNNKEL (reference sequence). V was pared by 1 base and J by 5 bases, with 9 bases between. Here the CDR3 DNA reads TGTGCCAGCAGCCAAGGGACAAGGGACGAGCAGTACTTC. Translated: CASSQGTRDEQYF.

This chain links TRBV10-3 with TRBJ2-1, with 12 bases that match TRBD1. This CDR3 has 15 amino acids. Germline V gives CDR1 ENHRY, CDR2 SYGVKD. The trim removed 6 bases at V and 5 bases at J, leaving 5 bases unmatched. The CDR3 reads CAIRGTGGKDNEQFF. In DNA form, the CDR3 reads TGTGCCATCAGAGGGACAGGGGGCAAGGACAATGAGCAGTTCTTC.

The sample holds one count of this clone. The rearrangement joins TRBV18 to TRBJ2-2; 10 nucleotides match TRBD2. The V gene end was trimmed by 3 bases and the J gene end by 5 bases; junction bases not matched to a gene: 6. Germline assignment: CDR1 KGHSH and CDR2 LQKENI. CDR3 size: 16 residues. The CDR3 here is CASSPQLAGITGELFF. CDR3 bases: TGTGCCAGCTCACCCCAACTAGCGGGAATAACCGGGGAGCTGTTTTTT.

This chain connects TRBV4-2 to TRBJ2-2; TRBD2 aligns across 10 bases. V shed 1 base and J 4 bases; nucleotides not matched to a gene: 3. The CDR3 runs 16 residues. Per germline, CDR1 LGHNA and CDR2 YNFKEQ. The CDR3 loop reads CASSQAGLASTGELFF. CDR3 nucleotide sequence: TGTGCCAGCAGCCAAGCGGGACTAGCGAGCACCGGGGAGCTGTTTTTT.

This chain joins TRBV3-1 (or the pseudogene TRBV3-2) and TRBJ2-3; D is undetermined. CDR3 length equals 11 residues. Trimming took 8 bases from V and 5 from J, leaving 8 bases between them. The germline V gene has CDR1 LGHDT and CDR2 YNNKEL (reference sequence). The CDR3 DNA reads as TGTGCCAGCTCTCCCCGAGATACGCAGTATTTT. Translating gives CASSPRDTQYF.

This CDR3 is CASSIDGAGNTEAFF. DNA of the CDR3: TGTGCCAGTAGTATAGACGGGGCGGGGAACACTGAAGCTTTCTTT. The chain joins TRBV19 to TRBJ1-1; D possibly corresponds to TRBD1 (5 bases). This CDR3 has 15 amino acids. Germline CDR1 is LNHDA and CDR2 is SQIVND (reference sequence). The V end was cut by 0 bases, the J end by 1 base, with 9 bases between. The variable domain in full, completed from reference TRBV19 and TRBJ1-1, reads DGGITQSPKYLFRKEGQNVTLSCEQNLNHDAMYWYRQDPGQGLRLIYYSQIVNDFQKGDIAEGYSVSREKKESFPLTVTSAQKNPTAFYLCASSIDGAGNTEAFFGQGTRLTVV.

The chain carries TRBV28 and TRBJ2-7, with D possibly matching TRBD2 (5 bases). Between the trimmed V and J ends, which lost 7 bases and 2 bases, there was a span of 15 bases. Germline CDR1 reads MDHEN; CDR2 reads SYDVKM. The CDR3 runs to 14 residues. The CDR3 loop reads CASTEAWRAYEQYF. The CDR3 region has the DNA TGTGCCAGCACCGAGGCTTGGCGGGCCTACGAGCAGTACTTC.

The CDR3: CASSLSPYEQYF. CDR3 nucleotides: TGTGCCAGCAGCTTGTCCCCTTACGAGCAGTACTTC. The V and J genes are TRBV5-6 and TRBJ2-7; no clear D. The CDR3 is made up of 12 amino acids. With 1 base removed from V and 4 bases from J, the gap between germline ends came to 6 bases. Germline V gives CDR1 SGHDT, CDR2 YYEEEE.

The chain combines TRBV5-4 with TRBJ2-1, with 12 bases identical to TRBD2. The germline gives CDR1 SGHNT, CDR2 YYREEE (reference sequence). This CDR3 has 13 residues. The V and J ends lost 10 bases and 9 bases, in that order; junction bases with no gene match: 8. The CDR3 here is CAASSGRASEQFF. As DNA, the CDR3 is TGTGCCGCATCTAGCGGGAGGGCCAGTGAGCAGTTCTTC.

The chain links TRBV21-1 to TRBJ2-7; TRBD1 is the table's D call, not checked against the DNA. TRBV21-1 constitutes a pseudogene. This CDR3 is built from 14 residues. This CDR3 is CASTYPWTSYEQYF. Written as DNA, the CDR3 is TGTGCCAGCACCTACCCATGGACATCCTACGAGCAGTACTTC.

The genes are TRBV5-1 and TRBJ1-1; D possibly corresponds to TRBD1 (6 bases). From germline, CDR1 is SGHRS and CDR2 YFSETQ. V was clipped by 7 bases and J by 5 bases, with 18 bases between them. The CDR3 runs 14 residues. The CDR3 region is CASQEGVLGTEAFF. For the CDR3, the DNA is TGCGCCAGCCAGGAGGGGGTCTTGGGAACTGAAGCTTTCTTT. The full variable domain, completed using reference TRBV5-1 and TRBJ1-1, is KAGVTQTPRYLIKTRGQQVTLSCSPISGHRSVSWYQQTPGQGLQFLFEYFSETQRNKGNFPGRFSGRQFSNSRSEMNVSTLELGDSALYLCASQEGVLGTEAFFGQGTRLTVV.

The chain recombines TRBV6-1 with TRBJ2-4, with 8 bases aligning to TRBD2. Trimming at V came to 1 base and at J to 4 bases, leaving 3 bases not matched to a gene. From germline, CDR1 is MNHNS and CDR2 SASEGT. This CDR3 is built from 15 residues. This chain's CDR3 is CASSEVAGGKNIQYF. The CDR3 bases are TGTGCCAGCAGTGAAGTTGCGGGGGGTAAAAACATTCAGTACTTC.

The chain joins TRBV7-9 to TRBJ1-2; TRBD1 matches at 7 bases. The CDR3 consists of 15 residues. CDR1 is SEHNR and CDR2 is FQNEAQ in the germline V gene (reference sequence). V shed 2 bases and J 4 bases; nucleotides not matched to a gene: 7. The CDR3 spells CASSLLSWTGYGYTF. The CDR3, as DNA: TGTGCCAGCAGCTTATTGTCGTGGACAGGCTATGGCTACACCTTC.

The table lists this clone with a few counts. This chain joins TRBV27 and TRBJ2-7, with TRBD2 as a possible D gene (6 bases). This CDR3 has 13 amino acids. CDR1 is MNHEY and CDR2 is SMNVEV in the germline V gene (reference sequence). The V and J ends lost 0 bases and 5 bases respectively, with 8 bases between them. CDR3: CASSLSGGDEQYF. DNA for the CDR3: TGTGCCAGCAGTTTATCGGGAGGCGACGAGCAGTACTTC.

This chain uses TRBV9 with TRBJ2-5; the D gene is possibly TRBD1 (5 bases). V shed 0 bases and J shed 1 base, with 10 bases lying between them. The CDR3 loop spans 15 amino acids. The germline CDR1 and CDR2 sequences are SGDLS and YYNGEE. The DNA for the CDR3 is TGTGCCAGCAGCGTAGCTCAAGGGGCCCAAGAGACCCAGTACTTC. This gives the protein CASSVAQGAQETQYF.